This T cell receptor beta chain is drawn from a study of beta chain features in type 1 diabetes. Study findings and constraints: The study found fewer insertions and more deletions at VDJ junctions in type 1 diabetes patients.

The investigators reverse transcribed all of the isolated RNA, so they sequenced expressed TCRB transcripts. Generated by immunoSEQ multiplex PCR, the TCRdb table keeps only in-frame clones and is missing some. The table shows about 620,000 clones, with around 15% occurring only once. About this clone: As yet, its antigen is unknown.

This sequence was found in a young man in good health. Sequenced: naive CD4+ T cells from blood.

The CDR3 DNA reads as TGTGCCAGCAGTTTCGAGACAGGGAAAGATACGCAGTATTTT. This encodes CASSFETGKDTQYF. The J gene is TRBJ2-3, the V gene TRBV28; TRBD1 matches 7 bases. J lost 5 bases, V lost 3 bases, and 5 bases had no gene match. There are 14 residues in the CDR3. Germline lookup yields CDR1 MDHEN and CDR2 SYDVKM. Looking up the rest from reference TRBV28 and TRBJ2-3 gives the full variable domain: DVKVTQSSRYLVKRTGEKVFLECVQDMDHENMFWYRQDPGLGLRLIYFSYDVKMKEKGDIPEGYSVSREKKERFSLILESASTNQTSMYLCASSFETGKDTQYFGPGTRLTVL.